This TCR beta chain derives from a study of T-cell memory formation after mild COVID-19. Overall study context: The two donors had largely donor-specific TCR clusters.

The germline gives CDR1 DFQATT, CDR2 SNEGSKA (reference sequence). This CDR3 comprises 15 residues. The V end was cut by 2 bases, the J end by 2 bases, with 14 bases between. TCRdb independently ran MiXCR on the 5' RACE reads; one entry per CDR3 protein. The data contain around 470,000 distinct CDR3 sequences, around 19% of them seen just once; the ten biggest clones take up roughly 8.4%. Study observations and caveats: For contracting clones, CD4+ ones sat mainly in CM and EM, CD8+ in EMRA. Pre-infection memory carried some responding clones, suggesting that cross-reactive memory joined.

This clonotype showed up just a few times. Its specificity is unknown. Sequences were obtained from PBMCs or a T cell subset sorted from them (not recorded which). This chain uses TRBV20-1 with TRBJ2-3, with a possible D match to TRBD2 (6 bases). The clonotype was recovered from an adult woman who had mild COVID-19 (a few samples of this study predate the infection). Cell type and time point are not known. In DNA, the CDR3 is TGCAGTGCTAGATCCATGGAGGGAGCCACAGATACGCAGTATTTT. Translating it yields CSARSMEGATDTQYF.